Below, one T cell receptor beta chain is given with its context. The target of this receptor is not known. No much larger clonotype is one base removed from it; base qualities were not supplied. CDR1 and CDR2, per the germline V gene, are SGHRS and YFSETQ. Between the V and J ends, shortened by 0 bases and 4 bases respectively, the junction contains 22 bases. Taken from cysteine to phenylalanine, the CDR3 has 18 residues. Kept here is only the CDR3 DNA, which spans 54 bases and is read in frame from base 1. This specimen belongs to a study of blood T cell repertoires in COVID-19 (dated by TCRdb to the early 2020s). Looking at the study overall: Collaborator samples came from the United States, Italy and Spain and covered acute and convalescent phases of COVID-19. The prospective study material was composed of cDNA or gDNA derived from T cells, B-cell-depleted T cells, or PBMCs. Deeply sampled blood TCRbeta repertoires from subjects exposed to, actively infected with, or recovered from COVID-19 were included in the dataset. The repertoires were released in a freely available public database intended as a resource for research on the immune response to SARS-CoV-2. Samples were obtained from the ongoing ImmuneRACE study (first 160 participants) and from over 1,000 subjects provided by 6 global collaborators. A de-identified subject ID, COVID-19 status, age in years and sex were almost always included in the sample metadata. Where HLA class I and class II types were available, the types were taken from metadata supplied by the sample provider, not from assay-based typing.

Another Seattle source contributed samples from volunteer blood donors who had recovered from COVID-19. Collaborating institutions collected whole blood in K2EDTA tubes following their own protocols. For TCRbeta analysis, collaborator samples were shipped as frozen whole blood, as isolated PBMCs, or as DNA extracted from either sample type. TCRbeta CDR3 regions were amplified from genomic DNA by means of the immunoSEQ Assay, a bias-controlled multiplex PCR. On the authors' methods: Within the assay, amplification of reference gene primers was used to estimate how many nucleated cells each sample contained. To quantify the absolute abundance of each unique TCRbeta CDR3 rearrangement, sequence reads were collapsed and filtered. For each sample, productive Simpson clonality was calculated as the square root of Simpson's diversity index across productive rearrangements. Drawn from immuneACCESS, this table holds only the in-frame rearrangements with V and J called that TCRdb kept. Clones are partly lost; checked studies trace under half to an unresolved V gene and leave the rest unexplained. The DNA was the basis for D and trimming; V, J and clone size are from that table. This sample lists a few hundred thousand clones; approximately 87% were detected once. Together, the top ten hold about 5% of the sample.

Summary of the overall study and its limitations: The amount of clinical and demographic metadata varied by source and participant and was provided uncurated.

The rearrangement joined TRBV5-1 to TRBJ1-1, with no reliable assignment of the D segment. The sequenced material came from peripheral blood. The origin of this receptor is a man in his sixties who had recovered from COVID-19. The DNA sequence reads TGCGCCAGCAGCTTGGAGGCGGGGTCCTCGGTCGGGAGCACTGAAGCTTTCTTT. Its translation is CASSLEAGSSVGSTEAFF.